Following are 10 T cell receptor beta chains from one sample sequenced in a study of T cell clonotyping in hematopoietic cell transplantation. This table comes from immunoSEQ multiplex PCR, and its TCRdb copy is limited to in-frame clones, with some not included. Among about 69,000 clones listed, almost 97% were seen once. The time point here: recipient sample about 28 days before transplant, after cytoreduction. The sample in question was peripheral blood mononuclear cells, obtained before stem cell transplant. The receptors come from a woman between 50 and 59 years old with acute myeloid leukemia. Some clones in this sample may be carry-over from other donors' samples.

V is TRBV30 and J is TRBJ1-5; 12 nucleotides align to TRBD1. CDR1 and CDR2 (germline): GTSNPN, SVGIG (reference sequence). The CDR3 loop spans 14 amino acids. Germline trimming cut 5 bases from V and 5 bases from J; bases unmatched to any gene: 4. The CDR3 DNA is TGTGCCTGGCGGGACAGGGGGCAATATCAGCCCCAGCATTTT. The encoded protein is CAWRDRGQYQPQHF.

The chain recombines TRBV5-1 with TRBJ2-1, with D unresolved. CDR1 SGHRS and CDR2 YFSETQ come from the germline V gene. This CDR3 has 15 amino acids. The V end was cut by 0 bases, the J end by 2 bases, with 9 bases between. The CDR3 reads CASSLGTWAYNEQFF. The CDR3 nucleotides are TGCGCCAGCAGCTTGGGTACTTGGGCCTACAATGAGCAGTTCTTC.

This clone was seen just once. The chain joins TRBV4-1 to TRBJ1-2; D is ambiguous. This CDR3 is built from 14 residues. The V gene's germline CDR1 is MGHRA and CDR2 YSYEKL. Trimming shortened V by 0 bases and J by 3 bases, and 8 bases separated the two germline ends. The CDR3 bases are TGCGCCAGCAGCCAAGATCCCAACTACTATGGCTACACCTTC. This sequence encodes CASSQDPNYYGYTF.

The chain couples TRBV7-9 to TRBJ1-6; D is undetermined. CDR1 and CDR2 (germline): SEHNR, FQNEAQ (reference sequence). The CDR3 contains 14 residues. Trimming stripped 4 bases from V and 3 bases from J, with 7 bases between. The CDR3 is CASSSGLYNSPLHF. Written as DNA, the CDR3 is TGTGCCAGCAGCTCCGGACTCTATAATTCACCCCTCCACTTT.

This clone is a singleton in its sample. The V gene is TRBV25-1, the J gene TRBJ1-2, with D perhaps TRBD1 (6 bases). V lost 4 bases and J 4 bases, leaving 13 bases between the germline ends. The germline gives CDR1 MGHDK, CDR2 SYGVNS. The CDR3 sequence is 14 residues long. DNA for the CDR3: TGTGCCAGCAGTGCCCTACAGGGTGGCTATGGCTACACCTTC. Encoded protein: CASSALQGGYGYTF.

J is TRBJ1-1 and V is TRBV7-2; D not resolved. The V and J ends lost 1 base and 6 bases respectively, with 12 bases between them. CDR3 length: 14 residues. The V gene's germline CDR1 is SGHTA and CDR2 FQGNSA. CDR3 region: CASSLGREGAEAFF. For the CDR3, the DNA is TGTGCCAGCAGCTTAGGGAGGGAGGGCGCTGAAGCTTTCTTT.

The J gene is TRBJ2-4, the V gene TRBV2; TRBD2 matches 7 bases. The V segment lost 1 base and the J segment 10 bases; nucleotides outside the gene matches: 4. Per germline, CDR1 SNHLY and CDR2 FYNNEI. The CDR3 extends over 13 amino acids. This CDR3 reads CASSEELGGIQYF. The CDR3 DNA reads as TGTGCCAGCAGTGAAGAACTGGGGGGGATTCAGTACTTC.

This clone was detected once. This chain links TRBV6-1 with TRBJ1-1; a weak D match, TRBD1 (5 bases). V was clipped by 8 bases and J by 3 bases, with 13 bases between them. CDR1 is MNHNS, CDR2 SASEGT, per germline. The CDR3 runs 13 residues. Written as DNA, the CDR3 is TGTGCCAGCCACCCCGACAGCCACACTGAAGCTTTCTTT. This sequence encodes CASHPDSHTEAFF.

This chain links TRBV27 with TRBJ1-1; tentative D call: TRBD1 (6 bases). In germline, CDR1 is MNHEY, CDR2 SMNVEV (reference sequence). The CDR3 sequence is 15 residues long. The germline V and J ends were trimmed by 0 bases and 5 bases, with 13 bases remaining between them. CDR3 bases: TGTGCCAGCAGTTTATCGATGGGGGCGCTGACTGAAGCTTTCTTT. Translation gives CASSLSMGALTEAFF.

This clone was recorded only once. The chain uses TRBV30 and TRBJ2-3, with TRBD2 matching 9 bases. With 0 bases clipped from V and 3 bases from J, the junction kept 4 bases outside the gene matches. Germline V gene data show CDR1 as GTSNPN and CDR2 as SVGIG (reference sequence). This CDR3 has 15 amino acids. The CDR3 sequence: CAWSVVAGATDTQYF. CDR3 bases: TGTGCCTGGAGTGTGGTAGCGGGAGCGACAGATACGCAGTATTTT.